This T cell receptor (beta chain) was captured in a study of beta chain features in type 1 diabetes (dated by TCRdb to 2016 to 2019). A note on the overall study: Mean age, gender distribution, total cell number and subset yield were not different between patients and healthy donors. Across all samples, around 100 million sorted cells were examined, and cell number per subset correlated strongly with RNA yield. In the study, recently diagnosed type 1 diabetes patients and matched healthy donors were compared on the TCRB repertoires of their sorted circulating CD4+ T cell subsets. Naive and central memory subsets were obtained from all 30 or so donors, but regulatory and stem cell-like memory subsets were isolated from only 8 patients and roughly eight healthy donors. Study-wide conclusions, independent of this receptor: A moderate but significant shortening of TCRB CDR3 length was observed in type 1 diabetes patients in all four CD4+ subsets. At VDJ recombination sites, type 1 diabetes patients had fewer insertions and more deleted nucleotides, which implies abnormalities in thymic rearrangement. Naive, central memory and regulatory TCRB repertoires appeared more similar among patients than among healthy donors. Shorter templates might be favored by PCR, yet because patient and control samples were amplified and corrected together, any such skew would affect both groups equally. Because cDNA was sequenced instead of genomic DNA, highly expressing activated cells could be over-represented, though the groups showed no difference in activation or CD3 levels. Because small numbers of individuals were included in the HLA sub-analyses, any influence of HLA type on TCRB rearrangement was left unresolved.

Each donor gave one peripheral blood draw, averaging roughly 0.11 L, which was collected into heparinised tubes. A BD FACSAria II was used to sort naive, central memory, regulatory and stem cell-like memory CD4+ T cells with a panel that included CD45RO, CCR7, CD25, CD127, CD95 and CD27. All sorted populations exceeded 98% purity. Right away, PBMCs were isolated by Lymphoprep density gradient centrifugation and were stained directly, with no culture step. Samples were stained and sorted in pairs, with one healthy donor and one patient per experiment, so that batch effects were minimized. The High Capacity cDNA Reverse Transcription Kit was used to reverse transcribe all of the isolated RNA, meaning that expressed TCRB transcripts were what got sequenced. Deep immunoSEQ sequencing was applied to naive, central memory and regulatory T cell samples, giving an average of about 3.7 million total reads per sample. Sorted cells were lysed in RLT buffer, and RNA was extracted using DNase-treated RNeasy Micro or Mini kits according to cell number. To prevent cross-contamination, each cell subset was processed individually, whereas patient and healthy donor samples were processed jointly. The immunoSEQ multiplex PCR was used to amplify TCRB sequences from cDNA, generating 87-bp fragments that spanned the CDR3 region. Amplicons were sequenced on the Illumina HiSeq platform. As for the original processing: PCR bias was corrected computationally using synthetic template baselines, and reads within Hamming distance 2 were collapsed, with unmergeable singletons discarded. By aligning reads against IMGT, V, D and J genes, CDR3 length, and insertions or deletions at six rearrangement sites were assigned. Within each subset, clonotype counts were normalized to the number of sorted cells before true diversity and Gini coefficients were calculated with the tcR R package. The overlap coefficient, calculated on TCRB nucleotide sequences, was used to quantify repertoire sharing. TCRdb stores this immuneACCESS table with in-frame sequences only. Part of the clones is absent; in the studies checked, under half of the shortfall reflects unresolved V genes, and no reason is known for the rest. V and J calls and clone size follow that table, whereas D and trimming were derived from the DNA. The sample includes about 190,000 clones, with roughly 8% observed a single time. The ten largest clones add up to under 0.55% of the sample.

CDR1 and CDR2 were assigned from the germline V gene as SGDLS and YYNGEE. Including the terminal cysteine and phenylalanine, the CDR3 comprises 14 residues. The retained sequence is limited to the CDR3, 42 bases, with the frame set at the first base. Trimming removed 3 bases from V and 5 bases from J, leaving 12 bases between the germline ends. As for this clone: This receptor's antigen is unknown. No base qualities exist here, and no much larger clone lies one base off it.

Input material: central memory CD4+ T cells from blood. The chain joins TRBV9 to TRBJ2-1, with TRBD2 as a weak D call on 7 bases. This TCR was recovered from a man in his late teens or twenties with type 1 diabetes. The CDR3 protein sequence reads: CASSGGGSHNEQFF. In nucleotides, the sequence is TGTGCCAGCAGCGGCGGGGGCAGTCACAATGAGCAGTTCTTC.